Shown below are 7 T cell receptor beta chains from a single sample sequenced in a study of cytomegalovirus exposure and HLA in healthy donors (dated by TCRdb to about 2017). The method was the immunoSEQ multiplex PCR assay. The table was pulled from immuneACCESS by TCRdb, which kept in-frame rearrangements only. Such tables lose some clones; where checked, under half of the loss comes from unresolved V genes, and the rest has no known cause. The sample has some 110,000 clones on record, 88% of them singletons. The ten largest clones take up 4% to 5.5% of the sample. The sample was PBMCs. The source of these receptors is a man between 18 and 29 years old in good health and CMV-seropositive.

The chain employs TRBV5-4 and TRBJ2-7; the D gene is possibly TRBD1 (6 bases). The germline CDR1 and CDR2 sequences are SGHNT and YYREEE (reference sequence). This CDR3 has 13 residues. V lost 3 bases and J lost 1, with 8 bases in between. CDR3 residues: CASSSQGSYEQYF. For the CDR3, the DNA is TGTGCCAGCAGCTCACAGGGATCCTACGAGCAGTACTTC.

The J gene is TRBJ1-1, the V gene TRBV7-2; 8 bases are a match to TRBD1. V dropped 1 base and J dropped 7; count of bases not matched to a gene: 2. This CDR3 is built from 13 residues. Germline assignment: CDR1 SGHTA and CDR2 FQGNSA. The CDR3 here is CASSLEGQGEAFF. The CDR3 region has the DNA TGTGCCAGCAGCTTAGAAGGACAGGGTGAAGCTTTCTTT.

This chain links TRBV6-4 with TRBJ2-3; D is uncertain. Trimming left V 6 bases short and J 1 base short, with 8 bases between. CDR1 and CDR2 from the germline V gene are MRHNA and SNTAGT. The length of the CDR3 is 13 residues. CDR3 region: CASSVGGTDTQYF. As DNA, the CDR3 is TGTGCCAGCAGCGTAGGAGGCACAGATACGCAGTATTTT.

The genes are TRBV5-8 and TRBJ2-1; D perhaps matches TRBD2 (7 bases). V was shortened by 3 bases and J by 1 base, with 11 bases between the two germline ends. The CDR3 totals 15 residues. In germline, CDR1 is SGHTS, CDR2 YDEGEE. DNA for the CDR3: TGTGCCAGCAGCTCAGGGGACTATTCCTACAATGAGCAGTTCTTC. Translation gives CASSSGDYSYNEQFF.

The V and J genes are TRBV7-9 and TRBJ2-7, with D perhaps TRBD1 (6 bases). Germline CDR1 and CDR2: SEHNR and FQNEAQ (reference sequence). The ends were cut back, 4 bases at V and 0 bases at J, with 16 bases in the middle. The CDR3 is 16 amino acids. Written as DNA, the CDR3 is TGTGCCAGCAGCTATGGCGTGGGGACAATCTCCTACGAGCAGTACTTC. Its protein product is CASSYGVGTISYEQYF.

The rearrangement uses TRBV5-6 and TRBJ2-1, with 7 bases lining up with TRBD2. Germline loops: CDR1 SGHDT, CDR2 YYEEEE. The CDR3 consists of 13 residues. Trimming removed 0 bases from V and 9 bases from J; junction bases left unmatched: 3. As DNA, the CDR3 is TGTGCCAGCAGCTTGGCTGGGAGGGGTGAGCAGTTCTTC. Amino acid sequence: CASSLAGRGEQFF.

The chain uses TRBV18 and TRBJ2-7, with TRBD1 identical over 7 bases. This CDR3 has 13 amino acids. Trimming cost V 3 bases and J 5 bases; bases outside gene matches: 4. Germline V gene data show CDR1 as KGHSH and CDR2 as LQKENI. This CDR3 reads CASSPLTGDEQYF. CDR3 coding DNA: TGTGCCAGCTCACCCCTAACAGGGGACGAGCAGTACTTC.